Shown below are 21 T cell receptor beta chains from a single sample sequenced in a study of T-cell memory formation after mild COVID-19. TCRdb passed the 5' RACE reads through MiXCR, listing each CDR3 protein once. The top ten clones hold about 21% of a sample with 250,000 or so distinct CDR3 sequences, roughly 18% of them seen once. Sequenced input: PBMCs or a T cell subset sorted from them (not recorded which). Receptor source: a man aged 18 to 35 who had mild COVID-19 (a few samples of this study predate the infection). Cell type and time point are not known.

This chain's CDR3 is CASSLAGTGMETQYF. CDR3 nucleotides: TGTGCCAGCAGTTTAGCCGGGACAGGGATGGAGACCCAGTACTTC. The chain uses TRBV28 and TRBJ2-5, with 9 bases matching TRBD1. Trimming removed 2 bases from V and 5 bases from J; junction bases left unmatched: 6. Per the germline V gene, CDR1 is MDHEN and CDR2 is SYDVKM. This CDR3 is 15 amino acids long.

J is TRBJ2-3 and V is TRBV7-8; 7 nucleotides match TRBD2. Germline CDR1 is SGHVS and CDR2 is FQNEAQ. There are 16 residues in the CDR3. With V trimmed by 5 bases and J by 2 bases, 10 bases remained unmatched. This chain's CDR3 is CASSTLGSGFTDTQYF. The CDR3 coding sequence is TGTGCCAGCAGCACTTTGGGTAGCGGGTTCACAGATACGCAGTATTTT.

Only a few counts were recorded for this clonotype. The chain links TRBV2 to TRBJ2-6, with D possibly being TRBD1 (5 bases). Germline values: CDR1 SNHLY, CDR2 FYNNEI. The length of the CDR3 is 13 residues. Trimming cost V 6 bases and J 8 bases, with 11 bases left between them. The CDR3 protein is CASRPQAPNVLTF. CDR3 coding DNA: TGTGCCAGCAGGCCACAGGCGCCCAACGTCCTGACTTTC.

This sequence joins TRBV5-1 and TRBJ1-1, with D perhaps matching TRBD1 (5 bases). Germline CDR1 is SGHRS and CDR2 is YFSETQ. This CDR3 is built from 13 residues. Trimming took 4 bases from V and 0 from J, leaving 7 bases between them. Here the CDR3 DNA reads TGCGCCAGCAGCCGGGGCTTGAACACTGAAGCTTTCTTT. Protein product: CASSRGLNTEAFF.

This clonotype was observed many times. The rearrangement links TRBV12-3 or TRBV12-4 to TRBJ2-5; D might be TRBD1 (6 bases). CDR3 length: 11 amino acids. V dropped 10 bases and J dropped 5 bases, with 11 bases sitting between them. CDR3 in DNA: TGTGCCACGAAACAGGGCGAGACCCAGTACTTC. Its translation is CATKQGETQYF.

In this sample, this clonotype turned up many times. The rearrangement links TRBV20-1 to TRBJ1-5, with 7 bases lining up with TRBD1. Germline CDR1 reads DFQATT; CDR2 reads SNEGSKA (reference sequence). V lost 3 bases, J lost 0 bases, and 5 bases stayed unmatched. This CDR3 is built from 15 residues. The CDR3: CSASGQVYSNQPQHF. The DNA for the CDR3 is TGCAGTGCTAGCGGACAGGTCTATAGCAATCAGCCCCAGCATTTT.

This clonotype has ten or more counts. The rearrangement links TRBV2 to TRBJ2-6, with 8 bases that match TRBD1. V dropped 9 bases and J dropped 4; count of bases not matched to a gene: 2. The germline V gene has CDR1 SNHLY and CDR2 FYNNEI. This CDR3 is 13 amino acids long. The CDR3 protein is CARQGGGANVLTF. The CDR3 region has the DNA TGTGCCAGACAGGGGGGCGGGGCCAACGTCCTGACTTTC.

This clonotype was seen many times. V and J are TRBV20-1 and TRBJ2-7; D gene uncertain. The CDR3 runs to 11 residues. Looked up from germline, CDR1 is DFQATT and CDR2 is SNEGSKA (reference sequence). V lost 2 bases and J 5 bases, leaving 7 bases between the germline ends. The CDR3 protein is CSARSGHEQYV. The CDR3 bases are TGCAGTGCTAGATCCGGGCACGAGCAGTACGTC.

This clonotype was seen more than once but under ten times. CDR3 coding DNA: TGTGCCAGCCTCCACGCGTCAGGGGAATACACAGATACGCAGTATTTT. Protein product: CASLHASGEYTDTQYF. The chain employs TRBV28 and TRBJ2-3; TRBD1 is a possible D gene (6 bases). Germline V lookup: CDR1 MDHEN, CDR2 SYDVKM. This CDR3 spans 16 amino acids. Trimming pared 8 bases from V and 2 bases from J, leaving 20 bases between.

This clonotype has just a few counts. V and J are TRBV29-1 and TRBJ1-1; weak D call: TRBD1 (5 bases). Trimming cost V 4 bases and J 6 bases, with 9 bases left between them. This CDR3 is 11 amino acids long. The germline CDR1 and CDR2 sequences are SQVTM and ANQGSEA. For the CDR3, the DNA is TGCAGCGTTGTGGGGGTCGCTGAAGCTTTCTTT. This codes for CSVVGVAEAFF. Based on the CDR3 plus reference TRBV29-1 and TRBJ1-1, the full variable domain is SAVISQKPSRDICQRGTSLTIQCQVDSQVTMMFWYRQQPGQSLTLIATANQGSEATYESGFVIDKFPISRPNLTFSTLTVSNMSPEDSSIYLCSVVGVAEAFFGQGTRLTVV.

In this sample, this clonotype turned up a few times. The chain couples TRBV12-3 or TRBV12-4 to TRBJ1-5; the D is unclear. The CDR3 length is 14 residues. The V and J ends lost 3 bases and 6 bases respectively, with 12 bases between them. The CDR3 bases are TGTGCCAGCAGTTTTACTGGGGTAACTCAGCCCCAGCATTTT. This translates into CASSFTGVTQPQHF.

CDR3: CASSKTAGTGELFF. DNA for the CDR3: TGTGCCAGCAGCAAGACAGCGGGCACCGGGGAGCTGTTTTTT. V is TRBV12-3 or TRBV12-4 and J is TRBJ2-2; maybe TRBD2 (6 bases). V shed 6 bases and J shed 4 bases, with 12 bases lying between them. The CDR3 spans 14 residues.

This clonotype was recorded a few times. This chain links TRBV7-2 with TRBJ2-7; weak D call: TRBD2 (5 bases). V was clipped by 6 bases and J by 3 bases, with 12 bases between them. Germline values: CDR1 SGHTA, CDR2 FQGNSA. The CDR3 is made up of 13 amino acids. The CDR3 nucleotides are TGTGCCAGCAGTAGCCAGCGGAGCTACGAGCAGTACGTC. Residues: CASSSQRSYEQYV.

The chain joins TRBV7-8 to TRBJ1-5; the D gene is possibly TRBD1 (6 bases). Germline V gene lookup returns CDR1 SGHVS and CDR2 FQNEAQ. V was shortened by 2 bases and J by 5 bases, with 10 bases between the two germline ends. The CDR3 has 14 amino acids. The CDR3 DNA is TGTGCCAGCAGCTTAATAGGGGGAGATCAGCCCCAGCATTTT. It codes for CASSLIGGDQPQHF.

This clonotype was detected many times. V usage is TRBV5-1 and J usage is TRBJ2-2, with D uncertain. The germline V gene has CDR1 SGHRS and CDR2 YFSETQ. This CDR3 spans 14 amino acids. Trimming removed 6 bases from V and 0 bases from J, with 9 bases in between. The CDR3 is CASTHLTNTGELFF. The CDR3 DNA reads as TGCGCCAGCACCCATTTGACGAACACCGGGGAGCTGTTTTTT.

The sample holds many counts of this clonotype. V is TRBV7-2 and J is TRBJ1-6; TRBD1 might be the D (6 bases). This CDR3 region has 14 residues. Trimming cost V 5 bases and J 13 bases, with 18 bases left between them. Per germline, CDR1 SGHTA and CDR2 FQGNSA. The CDR3 DNA sequence: TGTGCCAGCAGCGTAGGAGGGGGAATCCCCCCCCTCCACTTT. Its translation: CASSVGGGIPPLHF. The whole variable domain, filled in from reference TRBV7-2 and TRBJ1-6, reads GAGVSQSPSNKVTEKGKDVELRCDPISGHTALYWYRQSLGQGLEFLIYFQGNSAPDKSGLPSDRFSAERTGGSVSTLTIQRTQQEDSAVYLCASSVGGGIPPLHFGNGTRLTVT.

The chain carries TRBV6-8 and TRBJ2-1; 8 nucleotides match TRBD2. The CDR3 runs to 10 residues. The V gene's germline CDR1 is MNHGY and CDR2 SAAAGT. The J segment lost 11 bases and the V segment lost 8 bases, leaving 2 bases of the junction unmatched. CDR3 nucleotide sequence: TGTGCCAGCCGGGGGGGGCAGCAGTTCTTC. Its translation is CASRGGQQFF.

This clonotype has ten or more counts. The genes are TRBV5-5 and TRBJ1-6, with D unresolved. This CDR3 has 12 amino acids. V lost 1 base, J lost 9 bases, and 5 bases lay in between. Germline-derived CDR1 and CDR2 are SGHKS and YYEKEE (reference sequence). The CDR3 loop is CASSLYTSPLHF. The CDR3 DNA reads TGTGCCAGCAGCTTGTACACTTCACCCCTCCACTTT. Full variable domain (outside the CDR3, taken from reference TRBV5-5 and TRBJ1-6): DAGVTQSPTHLIKTRGQQVTLRCSPISGHKSVSWYQQVLGQGPQFIFQYYEKEERGRGNFPDRFSARQFPNYSSELNVNALLLGDSALYLCASSLYTSPLHFGNGTRLTVT.

The table lists this clonotype with a few counts. V and J are TRBV20-1 and TRBJ2-7; 8 bases map to TRBD1. V lost 6 bases and J lost 3; bases outside the gene matches: 7. Germline V gene sequence: CDR1 DFQATT, CDR2 SNEGSKA (reference sequence). The CDR3 runs 13 residues. Written as DNA, the CDR3 is TGCAGTGCCCCCCCCGGACAGGGCTACGAGCAGTACTTC. This encodes CSAPPGQGYEQYF.

This clonotype was counted ten times or more. This chain connects TRBV20-1 to TRBJ2-1; 10 bases are shared with TRBD2. The CDR3 extends over 14 amino acids. J lost 9 bases, V lost 6 bases, and 11 bases had no gene match. From germline, CDR1 is DFQATT and CDR2 SNEGSKA (reference sequence). The CDR3 coding sequence is TGCAGTGCCGACATAGCGGGGGGATCGGGTGAGCAGTTCTTC. It specifies CSADIAGGSGEQFF.

The chain uses TRBV1 and TRBJ2-4. TRBV1 is shown as a pseudogene. The CDR3 totals 14 residues. CDR3: CTNSWRLAKNIQYF. In DNA, the CDR3 is TGCACTAATTCATGGAGACTAGCCAAAAACATTCAGTACTTC.